This T cell receptor beta chain was recovered during a study of blood T cell repertoires in COVID-19. V lost 4 bases and J lost 5; bases outside the gene matches: 7. Per the germline V gene, CDR1 is SGHTS and CDR2 is YDEGEE. CDR3 length: 15 residues. Assay: immunoSEQ multiplex PCR; the TCRdb copy retains only in-frame clones and omits some. The table records 100,000 to 150,000 clones, about 88% of them present only once. The J gene is TRBJ2-2, the V gene TRBV5-8; TRBD1 agrees at 8 bases. Sequences were obtained from peripheral blood. This receptor was taken from a woman over 75 with acute or convalescent COVID-19. DNA for the CDR3: TGTGCCAGCAGCCGGACAGGGAAACCAACCGGGGAGCTGTTTTTT. This encodes CASSRTGKPTGELFF. Full variable domain (outside the CDR3, taken from reference TRBV5-8 and TRBJ2-2): EAGVTQSPTHLIKTRGQQATLRCSPISGHTSVYWYQQALGLGLQFLLWYDEGEERNRGNFPPRFSGRQFPNYSSELNVNALELEDSALYLCASSRTGKPTGELFFGEGSRLTVL.